Listed here are 2 T cell receptor beta chains from one sample, sequenced in a study of technical replicates of blood from a few donors. Profiling relied on immunoSEQ multiplex PCR, and the TCRdb table lists in-frame clones only, not all of them. The sample includes some 57,000 clones, approximately 97% seen only once; the top ten take approximately 0.18%. Source material: T cells isolated from PBMCs. These receptors originate from a human donor in good health.

The chain employs TRBV7-6 and TRBJ2-2, with unresolved D. This CDR3 is built from 16 residues. Germline CDR1 is SGHVS and CDR2 is FNYEAQ. Trimming pared 1 base from V and 0 bases from J, leaving 9 bases between. This CDR3 is CASSLVSGANTGELFF. The CDR3 DNA follows: TGTGCCAGCAGCTTAGTTTCGGGTGCGAACACCGGGGAGCTGTTTTTT.

V usage is TRBV6-6 and J usage is TRBJ2-3; 10 positions agree with TRBD2. CDR1 is MNHNY and CDR2 is SVGAGI in the germline V gene (reference sequence). The CDR3 is 16 residues long. The J segment lost 4 bases and the V segment lost 4 bases, leaving 8 bases of the junction unmatched. CDR3 amino acids: CASSLTQRGGPDTQYF. Written as DNA, the CDR3 is TGTGCCAGCAGTTTGACCCAGCGGGGGGGCCCAGATACGCAGTATTTT.